The clone carrying this T cell receptor beta chain was counted once. Per the study methods: Researchers report that nucleated cell counts were estimated from reference gene primer amplification. Data came from immunoSEQ multiplex PCR; TCRdb stores just in-frame clones and leaves some out. V and J calls and clone size follow that table, whereas D and trimming were derived from the DNA. The sample holds about 310,000 clones; about 87% are singletons and the top ten take 7.8%. This entry comes from a study of blood T cell repertoires in COVID-19. On the study more broadly: Researchers got acute and convalescent COVID-19 samples from the United States, Italy and Spain. In each case, the material was cDNA or gDNA derived from T cells, B-cell-depleted T cells, or PBMCs.

The sequenced sample was peripheral blood. The TCR originated in a woman aged 50 to 65 who had recovered from COVID-19.

CDR3 amino acids: CASSEVAGGNTEAFF. The CDR3 coding sequence is TGTGCCAGCAGTGAAGTGGCAGGGGGGAACACTGAAGCTTTCTTT. The chain is built from TRBV6-1 and TRBJ1-1; 7 bases line up with TRBD1. CDR3 size: 15 residues. The V segment lost 1 base and the J segment 1 base; nucleotides outside the gene matches: 3. CDR1 is MNHNS, CDR2 SASEGT, per germline.